This T cell receptor beta chain was retrieved from a study of T cell responses to AZD1222 COVID-19 vaccine. Study-wide findings and caveats: CD4 TCRs associated with vaccination spanned spike, dominating at 160-218 and 743-854.

Produced via immunoSEQ multiplex PCR; TCRdb's table is partial and in-frame only. The data hold approximately 74,000 clones, with 65% to 85% observed a single time. The germline gives CDR1 PRHDT, CDR2 FYEKMQ (reference sequence). CDR3 length: 16 amino acids. Losses at the gene ends were 0 bases for V and 2 bases for J; bases not matched to a gene: 6. With regard to this clone: The antigen is not known.

This sample comprised peripheral blood, obtained on day 0 of AZD1222 vaccination. V gene TRBV13 combines with J gene TRBJ2-5; TRBD2 matches 7 bases. The clonotype was recovered from an adult in good health. The CDR3 DNA reads TGTGCCAGCAGCTTAGGCCTGGGGCGGGGGCAAGAGACCCAGTACTTC. This sequence encodes CASSLGLGRGQETQYF.